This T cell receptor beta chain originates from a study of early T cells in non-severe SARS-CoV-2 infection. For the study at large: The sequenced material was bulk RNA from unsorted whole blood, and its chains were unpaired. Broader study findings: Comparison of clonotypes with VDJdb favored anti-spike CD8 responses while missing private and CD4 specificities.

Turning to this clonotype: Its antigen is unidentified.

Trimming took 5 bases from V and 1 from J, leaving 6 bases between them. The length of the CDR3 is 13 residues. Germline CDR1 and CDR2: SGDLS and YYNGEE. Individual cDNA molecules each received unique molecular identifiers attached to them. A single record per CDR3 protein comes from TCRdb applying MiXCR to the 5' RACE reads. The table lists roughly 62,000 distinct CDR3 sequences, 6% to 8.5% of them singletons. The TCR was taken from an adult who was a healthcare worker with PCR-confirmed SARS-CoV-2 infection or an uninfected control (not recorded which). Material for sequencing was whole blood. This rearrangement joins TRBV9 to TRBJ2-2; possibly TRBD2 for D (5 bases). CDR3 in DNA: TGTGCCAGCAGGGCGGGGAACACCGGGGAGCTGTTTTTT. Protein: CASRAGNTGELFF.